This T cell receptor beta chain originates from a study of identical twins (dated by TCRdb to the mid-2010s). In the study overall: To test whether fetal clonotypes persist, this study deep-sequenced TCR alpha and beta repertoires from monozygotic twins, from unrelated adults of various ages, and from cord blood. Replicate twin experiments were performed at different times using different library preparation protocols to rule out contamination. What the work shows at the level of the full study, not this receptor alone: In monozygotic twins, out-of-frame TCR alpha sharing was systematically underestimated by recombination models, although the models agreed with sharing between unrelated individuals. Zero-insertion analyses could be partly confounded by invariant T cells such as MAIT and iNKT, although diverse VJ usage argued against such confounding for most clonotypes. Because the same donors could not be followed over many years, conclusions were based on cross-sectional statistical analysis. Abundant cord blood beta clonotypes carried fewer insertions; young adult naive repertoires showed a weaker similar trend, while memory repertoires showed none. The excess sharing between twins in beta out-of-frame sequences was weaker because fewer shared sequences reduced the signal-to-noise ratio. Compared with coincidental sharing between unrelated individuals, out-of-frame TCR alpha sequences shared between twins had an excess of sequences with low generation probability.

The library came from 5' RACE. The sample was run on an Illumina HiSeq 2000. A universal primer binding site was introduced by template switching, and a unique molecular identifier was present in the final cDNA, enabling accurate counting of TCR cDNA molecules. Specific primers in the conserved constant-segment region were used to synthesize first-strand cDNA for the TCR alpha and beta chains. To control for contamination, each cDNA library was double barcoded with a SMART-Mk sample barcode plus Illumina barcodes. TruSeq adapter sequences along with Illumina sample barcodes were introduced in two successive PCR steps. The Illumina HiSeq platform was used with custom primers to sequence TCR alpha and beta cDNA libraries. Turning to the authors' computational methods: MiGEC was used to process raw reads and extract unique molecular identifiers, and MiXCR was used to find CDR3 positions. Recombination models were inferred per individual with the repgenHMM and IGoR tools using an EM algorithm. The analysis of shared clonotypes was done with the tcR package in R, with sharing normalized by the product of cloneset sizes. To study raw recombination free of thymic and clonal selection effects, out-of-frame nonproductive sequences were analyzed. The raw public reads went through TCRdb reprocessing: fastp at Q25, MiXCR clone calling, in-frame beta chains kept. Every distinct CDR3 protein forms one entry, paired with its most common genes and DNA. TCRdb, rather than the study authors, made the V and J calls. Recorded for this sample are roughly 720,000 distinct CDR3 sequences; 15% to 20% of them occurred a single time. In total, the top ten clones hold around 13% of the sample.

Every donor in the study was a healthy Caucasian. The twin cohort consisted of three pairs of female monozygotic twins, all aged roughly 18 to 29 years. The RNA used for TCR libraries was isolated from peripheral blood mononuclear cells. CDR1 and CDR2, looked up from the germline V gene, are SQVTM and ANQGSEA. The germline ends are 16 bases apart after V is trimmed by 7 bases and J by 4 bases. The CDR3 contains 13 residues, cysteine and phenylalanine counted. Only the CDR3 region is kept as DNA, spanning 39 bases read in frame from base 1. The sample holds a few counts of this clonotype. The antigen it binds to is not known. No base quality information exists; no much larger clone differs at one position. In addition, the sample was reused for a study of T cells expressing NK-cell markers. As the second study states: Fewer than ten donors provided sorted CD3+CD56+NKG2C+, CD3+CD56+NKG2C- and CD3+CD56-NKG2C+ T-cell subsets, whose TCR beta-chain repertoires were profiled. Among the eight sequenced donors, seven were HCMV-seropositive and one was HCMV-seronegative. In several experiments an anti-gammadeltaTCR antibody was added to restrict sorting to alphabetaTCR-expressing T cells. In 5 to 7 donors, the dominant CD3+CD56+NKG2C+ clonotypes ranked among the top 10 CD8+ clonotypes, making up roughly 1.0-8% of CD8+ T cells. Those dominant clonotypes were again the most abundant among CD3+CD56-NKG2C+ cells in a few donors, at about 25-60.1%. Whether the expanded NKG2C-expressing T cell clones were specific for HCMV antigens was left unclear. The study sequenced eight donors, all healthy volunteers chosen at random: three men and five women. To determine HCMV serostatus, a commercial ELISA kit was used to detect HCMV-specific IgG in serum. For six donors, unsorted PBMC were also used to sequence bulk peripheral blood T-cell repertoires. Reads were demultiplexed and grouped by UMI with MIGEC, and clonotypes were assembled and quantified with MiTCR. To remove erroneous sequences, TCR cDNA sequences were retained only when supported by two or more reads. The tcR package was used for downstream repertoire analysis, with clonotypes matched between fractions based on CDR3 nucleotide sequence plus V segment. Antigen specificity was annotated against VDJdb with VDJmatch, allowing one amino acid substitution in CDR3.

Recombination joined TRBV29-1 with TRBJ1-1; TRBD1 is possibly the D segment (6 matching bases). The sequencing input was PBMCs. The TCR comes from a woman younger than 35 in good health. In nucleotides, the sequence is TGCAGCGCCTCTGCTTGGACAGCCACTGAAGCTTTCTTT. Translated, it gives CSASAWTATEAFF.